This T cell receptor (beta chain) is from a study of T cell changes during pregnancy in multiple sclerosis. With V trimmed by 2 bases and J by 5 bases, 8 bases remained unmatched. In germline, CDR1 is KGHSH, CDR2 LQKENI. The CDR3 runs 16 residues. Method: immunoSEQ multiplex PCR; TCRdb's copy keeps in-frame clones and lacks some. Of tens of thousands of clones in the sample, roughly 89% were seen once. Specimen: peripheral blood, collected in the second trimester of pregnancy. The J gene is TRBJ2-3, the V gene TRBV18; 9 nucleotides line up with TRBD2. The receptor was isolated from a female donor with multiple sclerosis, enrolled in a pregnancy study. CDR3 nucleotide sequence: TGTGCCAGCTCACCAACCATACTAGCGGGTATAGATACGCAGTATTTT. This gives the protein CASSPTILAGIDTQYF. Full variable domain (remainder filled in from reference TRBV18 and TRBJ2-3): NAGVMQNPRHLVRRRGQEARLRCSPMKGHSHVYWYRQLPEEGLKFMVYLQKENIIDESGMPKERFSAEFPKEGPSILRIQQVVRGDSAAYFCASSPTILAGIDTQYFGPGTRLTVL.